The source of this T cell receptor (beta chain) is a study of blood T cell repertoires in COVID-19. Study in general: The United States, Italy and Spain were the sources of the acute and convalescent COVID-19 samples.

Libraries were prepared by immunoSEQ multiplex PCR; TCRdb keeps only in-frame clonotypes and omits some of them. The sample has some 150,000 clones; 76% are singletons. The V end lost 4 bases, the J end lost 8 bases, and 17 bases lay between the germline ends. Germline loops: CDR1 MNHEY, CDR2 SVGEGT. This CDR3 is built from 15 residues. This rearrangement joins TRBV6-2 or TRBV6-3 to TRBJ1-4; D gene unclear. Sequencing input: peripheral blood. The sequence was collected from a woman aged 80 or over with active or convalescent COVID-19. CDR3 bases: TGTGCCAGCAGTTCGTCGAGGGTATCGAACGAAAAACTGTTTTTT. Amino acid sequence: CASSSSRVSNEKLFF.